This TCR beta chain is from a study of T cell clonality in common variable immunodeficiency. The repertoire was sequenced with immunoSEQ multiplex PCR; TCRdb's copy has only in-frame clones and lacks some. Sampling found tens of thousands of clones, none seen once. This clone came up many times. What it binds is not known. Read coverage stops 3 residues before the CDR3 terminus; the germline J gene supplies the remainder. General observations from the study: Authors noted CVID clonality's cause needs subpopulation repertoire sequencing. CVID subjects shared fewer TCRbeta clones than healthy controls did.

The CDR3 consists of 14 residues. The ends were cut back, 6 bases at V and 7 bases at J, with 16 bases in the middle. In germline, CDR1 is DFQATT, CDR2 SNEGSKA (reference sequence). Sample: peripheral blood mononuclear cells. This rearrangement joins TRBV20-1 to TRBJ1-6; D not certain. The TCR was taken from a person aged 18-70 years in good health. The CDR3 sequence: CSAYGRSSNSPLHF. CDR3 DNA (partial): TGCAGTGCGTACGGCAGGAGTTCCAATTCACCC.